Each of the 13 T cell receptor beta chains below was sequenced from the same sample in a study of human T cells and chemical hapten exposure. TCRdb called the RACE reads again in MiXCR, with one record for every CDR3 protein. The sample carries about 190,000 distinct CDR3 sequences, 24% recorded once. The time point was: patch test 3, about 24 weeks after DPC sensitization. Sample treatment: therapeutic diphenylcyclopropenone sensitization with weekly scalp DPC. This specimen was whole blood, taken in connection with sensitization to the hapten diphenylcyclopropenone (DPC). These receptors all stem from a middle-aged woman with alopecia areata. Some clones in this sample may be carry-over from other donors' samples.

This clonotype was recorded many times. J is TRBJ2-3 and V is TRBV23-1, with TRBD1 identical over 9 bases. TRBV23-1 is flagged as an ORF with uncertain function. J was trimmed by 4 bases and V by 1 base; bases with no gene match: 6. This CDR3 has 16 residues. CDR3 amino acids: CASSQLGTGFSDTQYF. DNA of the CDR3: TGCGCCAGCAGTCAATTAGGGACAGGGTTCTCAGATACGCAGTATTTT.

This clonotype has more than one count but fewer than ten. The CDR3 here is CASTRAGSEAFF. CDR3 coding DNA: TGTGCCAGCACCCGGGCGGGGAGTGAAGCTTTCTTT. V usage is TRBV2 and J usage is TRBJ1-1; D remains unclear. CDR1 is SNHLY and CDR2 is FYNNEI in the germline V gene. Deletions cut 7 bases from V and 7 bases from J, with 13 bases between. The CDR3 length is 12 residues.

In nucleotides, the CDR3 is TGTGCCAGCAGCGTAAACCCTTGGACGGACTCCTACAATGAGCAGTTCTTC. This codes for CASSVNPWTDSYNEQFF. The V gene is TRBV9, the J gene TRBJ2-1; D is ambiguous. The ends were cut back, 1 base at V and 0 bases at J, with 14 bases in the middle. Germline loops: CDR1 SGDLS, CDR2 YYNGEE. The CDR3 runs to 17 residues.

This clonotype was detected only a few times. The chain joins TRBV5-4 to TRBJ2-5; D not certain. Trimming shortened V by 0 bases and J by 2 bases, and 8 bases separated the two germline ends. The germline V gene has CDR1 SGHNT and CDR2 YYREEE (reference sequence). The CDR3 has 14 amino acids. CDR3 amino acids: CASSLALKQETQYF. In DNA, the CDR3 is TGTGCCAGCAGCTTGGCTCTGAAACAAGAGACCCAGTACTTC.

The V gene is TRBV6-5, the J gene TRBJ2-1, with TRBD1 as a possible D gene (5 bases). Germline CDR1 and CDR2: MNHEY and SVGAGI. Deletions cut 11 bases from V and 3 bases from J, with 11 bases between. The CDR3 extends over 12 amino acids. The CDR3 here is CASWGSYNEQFF. The CDR3 region has the DNA TGTGCCTCGTGGGGCAGCTACAATGAGCAGTTCTTC.

CDR3 amino acids: CASSSALRDVSNTEAFF. The DNA for the CDR3 is TGTGCCAGCTCGTCAGCATTACGGGACGTTTCGAACACTGAAGCTTTCTTT. This chain connects TRBV18 to TRBJ1-1, with a weak D call TRBD1 (5 bases). The germline V gene encodes CDR1 KGHSH and CDR2 LQKENI. With 6 bases removed from V and 1 base from J, the gap between germline ends came to 21 bases. The CDR3 covers 17 residues.

This chain connects TRBV11-2 to TRBJ2-5, with TRBD2 identical over 10 bases. The length of the CDR3 is 15 residues. Germline CDR1 reads SGHAT; CDR2 reads FQNNGV. The ends lost 5 bases at V and 2 bases at J; junction bases unmatched: 5. DNA of the CDR3: TGTGCCAGCAGCCCCCCAGCGGGAGGGCAAGAGACCCAGTACTTC. It codes for CASSPPAGGQETQYF.

J is TRBJ1-2 and V is TRBV20-1; 7 bases are shared with TRBD1. Germline lookup yields CDR1 DFQATT and CDR2 SNEGSKA (reference sequence). CDR3 length: 14 residues. Germline trimming cut 2 bases from V and 3 bases from J; bases unmatched to any gene: 6. The CDR3 sequence: CSARLGDSYYGYTF. The CDR3 bases are TGCAGTGCTAGACTGGGGGACAGCTACTATGGCTACACCTTC.

Many counts were recorded for this clonotype. The genes are TRBV29-1 and TRBJ1-2; TRBD1 matches at 8 bases. The germline V gene has CDR1 SQVTM and CDR2 ANQGSEA. The V segment lost 5 bases and the J segment 5 bases; nucleotides outside the gene matches: 7. The CDR3 has 13 residues. In DNA, the CDR3 is TGCAGCGTTTCGGGACAGGCGTCGTATGGCTACACCTTC. Protein: CSVSGQASYGYTF.

This sequence joins TRBV12-3 or TRBV12-4 and TRBJ2-7; 7 bases are a match to TRBD1. The CDR3 has 14 amino acids. The V segment lost 6 bases and the J segment 2 bases; nucleotides outside the gene matches: 7. DNA of the CDR3: TGTGCCAGCAGCCTTACACAGGGGACCTACGAGCAGTACTTC. Encoded protein: CASSLTQGTYEQYF.

The chain is built from TRBV5-1 and TRBJ2-1; unclear D gene. V lost 3 bases, J lost 1 base, and 11 bases lay in between. The CDR3 is 15 residues long. Germline CDR1 reads SGHRS; CDR2 reads YFSETQ. The CDR3 sequence is CASSSGGLSYNEQFF. As DNA, the CDR3 is TGCGCCAGCAGCTCAGGCGGCCTTTCCTACAATGAGCAGTTCTTC.

This chain links TRBV20-1 with TRBJ2-1, with D possibly being TRBD2 (6 bases). The CDR3 length is 13 residues. With 6 bases removed from V and 0 bases from J, the gap between germline ends came to 9 bases. Germline V lookup: CDR1 DFQATT, CDR2 SNEGSKA (reference sequence). The CDR3 sequence is CSADYLSYNEQFF. The CDR3 region has the DNA TGCAGTGCGGACTATCTCTCCTACAATGAGCAGTTCTTC.

The chain couples TRBV28 to TRBJ2-3, with 13 bases aligning to TRBD2. CDR3 length: 17 residues. Trimming at V came to 5 bases and at J to 4 bases, leaving 9 bases not matched to a gene. Germline assignment: CDR1 MDHEN and CDR2 SYDVKM. The CDR3 sequence: CASSLTSGRAISDTQYF. The CDR3 bases are TGTGCCAGCAGTCTCACTAGCGGGAGGGCAATTTCAGATACGCAGTATTTT.